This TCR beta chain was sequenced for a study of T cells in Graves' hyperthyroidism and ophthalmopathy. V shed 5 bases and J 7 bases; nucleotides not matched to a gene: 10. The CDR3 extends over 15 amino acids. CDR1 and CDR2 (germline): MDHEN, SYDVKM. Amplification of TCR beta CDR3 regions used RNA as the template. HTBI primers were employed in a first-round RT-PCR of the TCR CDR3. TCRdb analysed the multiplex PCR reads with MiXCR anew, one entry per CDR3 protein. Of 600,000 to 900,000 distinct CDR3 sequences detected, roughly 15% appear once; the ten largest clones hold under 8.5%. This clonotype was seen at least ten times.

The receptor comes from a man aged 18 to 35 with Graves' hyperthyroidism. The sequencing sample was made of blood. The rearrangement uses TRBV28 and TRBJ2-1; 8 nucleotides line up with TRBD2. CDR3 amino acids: CASSPGRADGNEQFF. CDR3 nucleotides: TGTGCCAGCAGTCCCGGGAGGGCCGATGGTAATGAGCAGTTCTTC.